This T cell receptor beta chain was documented in a study of Graves' ophthalmopathy and Graves' hyperthyroidism. Notes on this clonotype: Antigen: not known.

Orbital computed tomography, thyroid ultrasound, TRAb, serum thyroxine and clinical symptoms formed the basis of diagnosis. The CDR3 extends over 15 amino acids. V lost 4 bases and J 6 bases, leaving 15 bases between the germline ends. Germline assignment: CDR1 LGHNA and CDR2 YSLEER. Findings and caveats of the study: Blood shared most expanded thyroid clonotypes above 0.001 frequency.

Beta-chain TCR CDR3 regions were amplified from RNA transcripts. The authors performed first-round RT-PCR with HTBI primers and then a second-round multiplex PCR. Using its own MiXCR run on the multiplex PCR reads, TCRdb lists one record per CDR3 protein. This repertoire shows over a million distinct CDR3 sequences, 35% to 40% found once; its top ten account for over 8.5%. This clonotype was obtained from an adult man with Graves' hyperthyroidism. What was sequenced was peripheral blood or thyroid tissue (not recorded which). This chain joins TRBV4-3 and TRBJ1-4; tentatively, D is TRBD1 (5 bases). The CDR3 coding sequence is TGCGCCAGCAGCCGAGAATCCGGGACGGATGAAAAACTGTTTTTT. Protein product: CASSRESGTDEKLFF.